This TCR beta chain was sequenced in a study of T-cell memory formation after mild COVID-19 (dated by TCRdb to the early 2020s). For the wider study: Most TCR sequence clusters were specific to one of the two donors. In two donors, T-cell clones that expanded and contracted after mild COVID-19 were tracked by sequencing TCRalpha and TCRbeta repertoires over time. Two young, previously healthy adult volunteers made up the cohort, one male and one female. Overall results and qualifications from the work: Contracting CD4+ clones turned up mainly in the CM and EM memory subsets, whereas EMRA was where CD8+ clones were enriched. SARS-CoV-2 specificity of the second-wave clones peaking on day 37 was not confirmed. The study covered only two mild cases, and larger cohorts including severe cases with pre-infection samples were considered necessary. Clones contracting from day 15 to 85 had balanced CD4/CD8 phenotypes, while a second wave expanding from day 15 to 37 was biased towards CD4+. Some responding clones were detected in pre-infection memory, which suggested that pre-existing cross-reactive memory T cells had joined the SARS-CoV-2 response.

Concerning this clonotype: What antigen it recognizes has not been identified. No per-base quality is available; no much larger clone lies one base away.

The sample was run on an Illumina NovaSeq 6000. cDNA libraries for TCRalpha and TCRbeta were prepared by 5'RACE using constant-segment primers, with sample barcodes and unique molecular identifiers added. Trizol reagent was used to extract RNA from every sample. Amplification of the libraries took two PCR steps, and the second step added a second sample barcode plus Illumina TruSeq adapters. Sequencing of the libraries was done on an Illumina NovaSeq, producing 2 x 150 bp paired-end reads. Regarding the original processing steps: Demultiplexing of reads and collapsing into UMI-guided consensus sequences were performed with migec v1.2.7. Using mixcr v2.1.11, UMI consensuses were aligned to TRA and TRB V and J templates and then assembled into clonotypes. A clonotype was counted as expanded or contracted only if both edgeR and NoisET called the change significant, with noise models trained on biological replicates. edgeR calls used a false discovery rate-adjusted p below 0.01 and a log2 fold-change threshold of 1. As an exploratory analysis of dynamics, PCA with hierarchical clustering was applied to max-normalized trajectories of the 1000 most abundant clonotypes. Separately sequenced CD4+ and CD8+ repertoires were used to assign a CD4 or CD8 phenotype to each responding clone. The public reads were quality trimmed at Q25 with fastp and then assembled into clones with MiXCR by TCRdb, keeping productive beta chains. Rows are unified per CDR3 protein, each entry keeping the most common DNA and genes. These V and J calls are TCRdb output, not the study's own analysis. The sample contains about 180,000 distinct CDR3 sequences, around 18% of them found a single time. The ten top clones hold 3% to 4% of the sample.

The CDR3 goes from the cysteine to the phenylalanine over 15 residues. Of the read, only the CDR3 DNA is kept; its 45 bases are in frame from base 1. The germline V end is reduced by 6 bases and the J end by 2 bases; junction bases left unmatched: 6. PBMCs were isolated by Ficoll-Paque density gradient centrifugation. Specimen: PBMCs or a T cell subset sorted from them (not recorded which). The TCR originated in a man younger than 30 who had mild COVID-19 (a few samples of this study predate the infection). The sample titles of this study are shuffled in the database, so cell type and time point are left out; the donor was told from shared clones. This chain is built from TRBV12-3 or TRBV12-4 and TRBJ2-2; 7 bases in the junction line up with TRBD1. The CDR3 is CASRYGTVNTGELFF. The DNA is TGTGCCAGCAGATACGGGACAGTCAACACCGGGGAGCTGTTTTTT.